The following is a T cell receptor beta chain sequence with its context. Deletions cut 2 bases from V and 0 bases from J, with 11 bases between. Germline V gene sequence: CDR1 GTSNPN, CDR2 SVGIG (reference sequence). There are 14 residues in the CDR3. Only in-frame clones appear in the TCRdb table, and some are missing; sequencing was by immunoSEQ multiplex PCR. The data hold some 100,000 clones, with approximately 93% observed a single time. The data are from a study of control samples from healthy donors and cancer patients. This clonotype was obtained from a man aged 18 to 29 in good health. The chain recombines TRBV30 with TRBJ2-7; no definite D call. The sample consisted of blood. The CDR3 DNA reads as TGTGCCTGGAGTTCTTGGGTTCCCTCCTACGAGCAGTACTTC. Protein: CAWSSWVPSYEQYF.